This entry features one TCR beta chain sequence. Germline V gives CDR1 GTSNPN, CDR2 SVGIG (reference sequence). This CDR3 is built from 15 residues. The V gene end was trimmed by 4 bases and the J gene end by 2 bases; junction bases not matched to a gene: 8. This sample is part of a study of blood T cell repertoires in COVID-19. In the study overall: Two consecutive negative NP/OP PCR tests, clearance, or resolved symptoms defined Cohort 3 recovery.

Assay used: immunoSEQ multiplex PCR; TCRdb lists only in-frame clones, some missing. The table includes a few hundred thousand clones, 88% detected once. Source material: PBMCs or T cells enriched from blood (not recorded which). V and J are TRBV30 and TRBJ2-5, with 9 bases fitting TRBD2. The sequence came from an older woman in a cohort exposed to, infected with or recovered from COVID-19 (not recorded which). CDR3 in amino acids: CAWTLAGFRQETQYF. The CDR3 bases are TGTGCCTGGACTCTAGCGGGATTTCGGCAAGAGACCCAGTACTTC.